The source of this T cell receptor beta chain is a study of blood T cell repertoires in COVID-19 (TCRdb year 2020). General notes on the study: Samples covering the acute and convalescent phases of COVID-19 were provided by collaborators in the United States, Italy and Spain. The samples were drawn from two sources: the first 160 participants of the ongoing ImmuneRACE study, and 1,000 to 1,500 subjects contributed by 6 global collaborators. A de-identified subject ID, COVID-19 status, age in years and sex were almost always included in the sample metadata. The repertoires were released in a freely available public database intended as a resource for research on the immune response to SARS-CoV-2. Subjects who had been exposed to COVID-19, were actively infected with it, or had recovered from it provided the deeply sampled blood TCRbeta repertoires that made up the dataset. Where HLA class I and class II types were available, the types were taken from metadata supplied by the sample provider, not from assay-based typing. The prospective study material was composed of cDNA or gDNA derived from T cells, B-cell-depleted T cells, or PBMCs.

What the authors observed across the whole study: How much clinical and demographic metadata was included differed by source and by participant, and the metadata was provided uncurated.

Notes on this clone: Its recognized antigen is unknown. The input lacks base qualities; no much larger clone sits a single base away.

TCRbeta CDR3 regions were amplified from genomic DNA by means of the immunoSEQ Assay, a bias-controlled multiplex PCR. Turning to the authors' computational methods: Within the assay, amplification of reference gene primers was used to estimate how many nucleated cells each sample contained. To quantify the absolute abundance of each unique TCRbeta CDR3 rearrangement, sequence reads were collapsed and filtered. For each sample, productive Simpson clonality was calculated as the square root of Simpson's diversity index over productive rearrangements. TCRdb re-hosts the immuneACCESS table, in-frame sequences only. Its copies lack some clones; in the studies checked, an unresolved V gene accounts for under half of them, and the cause for the rest is not known. Clone size and V and J calls were adopted from that table, with D and trimming inferred from the DNA. The sample includes about 97,000 clones, with approximately 90% observed a single time. In total, the top ten clones hold 15% to 17% of the sample.

Whole blood was collected in K2EDTA tubes by collaborating institutions according to the institutions' own protocols. For TCRbeta analysis, collaborator samples were shipped as frozen whole blood, as isolated PBMCs, or as DNA extracted from either sample type. V loses 7 bases at its end and J loses 3 bases; junction bases beyond the gene matches: 6. The cysteine opens and the phenylalanine closes a CDR3 of 14 amino acids. This entry keeps only the CDR3 DNA: 42 bases, framed from base 1. According to the germline V gene, CDR1 reads SQVTM and CDR2 reads ANQGSEA. The rearranged chain carries TRBV29-1 and TRBJ1-5; TRBD1 agrees with 10 junctional bases. Input material: peripheral blood. This TCR came from a human donor in a cohort sampled during active COVID-19. The CDR3 region: CSAGTGEPNQPQHF. The DNA sequence is as follows: TGCAGCGCTGGGACAGGGGAACCCAATCAGCCCCAGCATTTT.